Following are 5 T cell receptor beta chains from one sample sequenced in a study of blood T cells in healthy people across ages (dated by TCRdb to 2014 to 2015). Library preparation employed 5' RACE. Instrument on record: Illumina HiSeq 2500. A second PCR of about 6 to 11 cycles was performed with a sample-barcoded 5' primer and a J-beta primer mix. TCRdb ran its own pipeline on the public reads, namely fastp trimming at Q25 and MiXCR clone calling, and kept in-frame beta chains. Entries are consolidated by CDR3 protein sequence, retaining the most common genes and DNA. The sample table records over 750,000 distinct CDR3 sequences; around 25% of these occur just once. The ten top clones hold more than 7.5% of the sample. These data were also reused for a study on T cells of mothers and their children.

Material: blood. These receptors were obtained from a boy younger than 18 in good health.

This clonotype was seen more than once but under ten times. The V and J genes are TRBV9 and TRBJ2-5, with 7 bases that match TRBD1. The trim removed 4 bases at V and 4 bases at J, leaving 10 bases unmatched. The germline gives CDR1 SGDLS, CDR2 YYNGEE. This CDR3 has 15 residues. This CDR3 reads CASSRQGNNLETQYF. The DNA of the CDR3 is TGTGCCAGCAGCAGACAGGGAAACAATCTAGAGACCCAGTACTTC.

The V call is TRBV11-2, the J call TRBJ2-5; D is unresolved. The V end was cut by 1 base, the J end by 0 bases, with 6 bases between. This CDR3 spans 14 amino acids. Germline V gives CDR1 SGHAT, CDR2 FQNNGV. The CDR3 reads CASSLGKNQETQYF. The DNA of the CDR3 is TGTGCCAGCAGCTTAGGGAAGAACCAAGAGACCCAGTACTTC. The full variable domain, rest sourced from reference TRBV11-2 and TRBJ2-5, is EAGVAQSPRYKIIEKRQSVAFWCNPISGHATLYWYQQILGQGPKLLIQFQNNGVVDDSQLPKDRFSAERLKGVDSTLKIQPAKLEDSAVYLCASSLGKNQETQYFGPGTRLLVL.

The CDR3: CASSYAASSFSYNEQFF. The CDR3 DNA follows: TGTGCCAGCAGTTACGCCGCCTCTAGCTTTTCCTACAATGAGCAGTTCTTC. This chain connects TRBV6-5 to TRBJ2-1; TRBD2 might be the D (5 bases). The V and J ends lost 2 bases and 1 base respectively, with 15 bases between them. The CDR3 extends over 17 amino acids. Germline V gene lookup returns CDR1 MNHEY and CDR2 SVGAGI.

This clonotype occurred a few times. The chain couples TRBV3-1 to TRBJ2-7; 10 nucleotides align to TRBD1. The CDR3 sequence is 16 residues long. The germline gives CDR1 LGHDT, CDR2 YNNKEL (reference sequence). Trimming removed 6 bases from V and 5 bases from J; junction bases left unmatched: 13. The CDR3 sequence is CASRLRTGGTSNEQYF. The DNA of the CDR3 is TGTGCCAGCAGACTGAGGACAGGGGGTACTAGCAACGAGCAGTACTTC.

The V call is TRBV5-6, the J call TRBJ2-3, with D unresolved. Germline assignment: CDR1 SGHDT and CDR2 YYEEEE. The CDR3 sequence is 16 residues long. Trimming left V 1 base short and J 0 bases short, with 12 bases between. The CDR3 DNA sequence: TGTGCCAGCAGCTTGACAAGGGTTAGGAGCACAGATACGCAGTATTTT. Its translation: CASSLTRVRSTDTQYF. The full variable domain, with the rest looked up from reference TRBV5-6 and TRBJ2-3, is DAGVTQSPTHLIKTRGQQVTLRCSPKSGHDTVSWYQQALGQGPQFIFQYYEEEERQRGNFPDRFSGHQFPNYSSELNVNALLLGDSALYLCASSLTRVRSTDTQYFGPGTRLTVL.